This T cell receptor beta chain was documented in a study of early T cells in non-severe SARS-CoV-2 infection (dated by TCRdb to the early 2020s). Broadly, across the study: Because TCR sequencing relied on bulk RNA taken from unsorted whole blood, pairing of alpha and beta chains was not possible.

Library preparation was by 5' RACE. TCRdb lists the instrument as NextSeq 500. In the TCR library protocol, unique molecular identifiers were attached to individual cDNA molecules to correct for PCR bias and sequencing error. Sequencing covered both TCR alpha and beta chains, and within each sample the abundances of alpha and beta sequences were tightly co-correlated. In the paper's pipeline: Decombinator V4 was used to perform V gene, J gene and CDR3 annotation of TCR sequences. TCRs were defined as expanded if a significant change between any two time points was detected under a Poisson model with p below 0.0001. Abundances of TCRs were expressed as counts per million after normalisation to the total number of TCRs sequenced in each sample. MAIT TCRs were defined by TRAV1-2 paired with TRAJ12, TRAJ20 or TRAJ33, and iNKT TCRs by TRAV10 paired with TRAJ18. VDJdb, accessed 1 November 2021, was searched for CMV, EBV and SARS-CoV-2 annotated TCRs, excluding TCRs annotated for multiple antigens. Starting from the raw public reads, TCRdb applied fastp trimming at Q25, assembled clones with MiXCR and retained in-frame beta chains. Every entry covers one CDR3 protein and lists the most common genes and DNA from its rows. None of the V and J calls come from the authors' own analysis; TCRdb made them. Across this sample there are some 96,000 distinct CDR3 sequences, with around 10% seen only once. The ten top clones hold less than 5.5% of the sample.

V is reduced by 4 bases and J by 5 bases, leaving a spacing of 11 bases between them. The CDR3 covers 13 residues, taking in both the cysteine and the phenylalanine. Only the CDR3 region is kept as DNA, spanning 39 bases read in frame from base 1. From the germline V gene, CDR1 is MNHNS and CDR2 is SASEGT. Set within a cohort of healthcare workers in London, UK, this nested case-control study involved weekly PCR testing of nasopharyngeal swabs along with blood sampling. Healthcare workers were enrolled in the week of the UK lockdown, from 23 to 31 March 2020, and were followed every week for up to roughly 16 weeks. What the work shows at the level of the full study, not this receptor alone: VDJdb matching was skewed toward anti-spike CD8 responses and likely underestimated virus-specific expansions, missing private and CD4 specificities.

This clonotype appeared many times. What antigen it recognizes has not been identified. Base qualities are not at hand, and no much larger clone is one base apart. The chain was built from TRBV6-1 and TRBJ1-1; the D gene is possibly TRBD1, with 6 bases matching. The input for sequencing was whole blood, taken at baseline. The origin of this receptor is an adult who was a healthcare worker with PCR-confirmed SARS-CoV-2 infection or an uninfected control (not recorded which). The CDR3 corresponds to CASSVTGLTEAFF. The DNA is as follows: TGTGCCAGCAGTGTCACAGGGTTAACTGAAGCTTTCTTT.